The 12 T cell receptor beta chains below come from one sample, sequenced in a study of shared clonotypes between healthy human individuals (dated by TCRdb to about 2020). CD8 naive samples were CD45RO-negative cells positively selected for CCR7, giving a CD45RA+CCR7+ population that excluded TemRA cells. The protocol used for the library was the immunoSEQ multiplex PCR assay. The table comes from immuneACCESS by way of TCRdb, which keeps in-frame sequences with V and J called. Part of the clones is missing from these tables; in studies checked, under half for an unresolved V gene and the rest for unknown reasons. The sample profile shows about 580,000 clones; about 98% of them were found once. 0.3% of the sample rests with the top ten. The specimen was naive CD8+ T cells sorted from blood. The cell subset or site label corresponds to: CD45RA+CCR7+. Receptors were obtained from a young man in good health.

Written as DNA, the CDR3 is TGCGCCAGCAGCGTCATATTGAACACTGAAGCTTTCTTT. Its protein product is CASSVILNTEAFF. This sequence joins TRBV4-1 and TRBJ1-1, with D hard to call. This CDR3 spans 13 amino acids. Between the trimmed V and J ends, which lost 5 bases and 0 bases, there was a span of 7 bases. In germline, CDR1 is MGHRA, CDR2 YSYEKL.

The J gene is TRBJ2-3, the V gene TRBV11-3; TRBD1 matches 12 bases. This CDR3 has 16 residues. The trim removed 5 bases at V and 5 bases at J, leaving 8 bases unmatched. The germline V gene encodes CDR1 SGHNT and CDR2 YENEEA. CDR3 region: CASSLGGTGGLDTQYF. DNA for the CDR3: TGTGCCAGCAGCCTAGGCGGGACAGGGGGCTTAGATACGCAGTATTTT.

This chain connects TRBV9 to TRBJ1-4, with TRBD1 as a possible D gene (5 bases). CDR1 is SGDLS and CDR2 is YYNGEE in the germline V gene. Trimming cost V 4 bases and J 5 bases, with 15 bases left between them. The CDR3 sequence is 15 residues long. CDR3 sequence: CASSFTSGRNEKLFF. In nucleotides, the CDR3 is TGTGCCAGCAGCTTTACTTCGGGGCGGAATGAAAAACTGTTTTTT.

The J gene is TRBJ2-7, the V gene TRBV18; a possible D gene is TRBD1 (6 bases). Looked up from germline, CDR1 is KGHSH and CDR2 is LQKENI. Trimming stripped 5 bases from V and 7 bases from J, with 18 bases between. This CDR3 has 14 amino acids. The CDR3 region is CASSWGREREEQYF. In nucleotides, the CDR3 is TGTGCCAGCTCATGGGGGCGAGAAAGGGAAGAGCAGTACTTC.

The gene calls are TRBV2 and TRBJ2-1; maybe TRBD1 (7 bases). CDR1 and CDR2 (germline): SNHLY, FYNNEI. The CDR3 loop spans 19 amino acids. Trimming cost V 4 bases and J 0 bases, with 22 bases left between them. CDR3 DNA: TGTGCCAGCAGTGCCGGGGGTATGACAGGGTTTAGCTCCTACAATGAGCAGTTCTTC. This translates into CASSAGGMTGFSSYNEQFF.

The chain recombines TRBV27 with TRBJ2-7, with TRBD1 identical over 8 bases. This CDR3 region has 15 residues. The trim removed 2 bases at V and 3 bases at J, leaving 6 bases unmatched. Per germline, CDR1 MNHEY and CDR2 SMNVEV (reference sequence). The CDR3 reads CASSLIRQGIYEQYF. CDR3 coding DNA: TGTGCCAGCAGTTTAATCCGACAGGGGATCTACGAGCAGTACTTC.

The chain recombines TRBV5-4 with TRBJ1-1, with D tentatively TRBD1 (6 bases). Per germline, CDR1 SGHNT and CDR2 YYREEE (reference sequence). Trimming pared 4 bases from V and 0 bases from J, leaving 10 bases between. The CDR3 loop spans 14 amino acids. The CDR3 region has the DNA TGTGCCAGCAGCGAAGGACAGATGAACACTGAAGCTTTCTTT. Residues: CASSEGQMNTEAFF.

The chain employs TRBV9 and TRBJ1-1; unclear D gene. Trimming left V 0 bases short and J 8 bases short, with 14 bases between. The V gene's germline CDR1 is SGDLS and CDR2 YYNGEE. The length of the CDR3 is 14 residues. The CDR3 spells CASSVASTTLEAFF. The CDR3, as DNA: TGTGCCAGCAGCGTAGCCTCGACAACACTGGAAGCTTTCTTT.

V is TRBV18 and J is TRBJ2-1; D is uncertain. Trimming took 3 bases from V and 8 from J, leaving 8 bases between them. Germline V CDR1 and CDR2: KGHSH, LQKENI. The CDR3 extends over 12 amino acids. The CDR3 protein is CASSPIVDEQFF. In DNA form, the CDR3 reads TGTGCCAGCTCACCCATAGTTGATGAGCAGTTCTTC.

This chain uses TRBV11-2 with TRBJ2-1, with 7 bases identical to TRBD1. Germline V lookup: CDR1 SGHAT, CDR2 FQNNGV. V lost 4 bases to trimming and J lost 4 bases; unmatched junction nucleotides: 4. CDR3 length: 14 amino acids. The DNA of the CDR3 is TGTGCCAGCAGCTCGCCGGGACAGTACAATGAGCAGTTCTTC. Its translation: CASSSPGQYNEQFF.

The chain is built from TRBV5-1 and TRBJ2-3; TRBD2 might be the D (6 bases). The CDR3 runs to 17 residues. Germline assignment: CDR1 SGHRS and CDR2 YFSETQ. Deletions cut 6 bases from V and 2 bases from J, with 22 bases between. The CDR3 protein is CASTVGWAGTDTDTQYF. The CDR3 DNA follows: TGCGCCAGCACCGTCGGGTGGGCGGGAACAGACACAGATACGCAGTATTTT.

This clone was seen just once. The V gene is TRBV9, the J gene TRBJ2-5; 9 bases fit TRBD2. The germline V gene encodes CDR1 SGDLS and CDR2 YYNGEE. Trimming removed 5 bases from V and 9 bases from J; junction bases left unmatched: 8. This CDR3 region has 13 residues. In DNA, the CDR3 is TGTGCCAGCAGAGTCGGGACTAGCATGCCCCAGTACTTC. This gives the protein CASRVGTSMPQYF.